These 32 T cell receptor beta chains came from one sample sequenced in a study of T cell responses to AZD1222 COVID-19 vaccine. Repertoires were generated with immunoSEQ multiplex PCR, while TCRdb's copy carries only in-frame clones and drops some. Of 150,000 to 200,000 clones in the sample, 85% to 90% were seen once. The source material was peripheral blood, sampled on day 0 of MenACWY control vaccination. The receptors stem from an adult in good health.

The chain carries TRBV6-5 and TRBJ1-2, with TRBD1 as a possible D gene (5 bases). The CDR3 totals 13 residues. Germline CDR1 is MNHEY and CDR2 is SVGAGI. The V gene lost 2 bases and the J gene lost 8 bases, with 12 bases spanning the gap. As DNA, the CDR3 is TGTGCCAGCAGTTACGCCCCGGGGGACGGCTACACCTTC. As protein: CASSYAPGDGYTF.

This CDR3 reads CASSFWGQGKRKLFF. The CDR3, as DNA: TGTGCCAGCAGTTTTTGGGGACAGGGAAAACGAAAACTGTTTTTT. V gene TRBV28 combines with J gene TRBJ1-4; 9 bases align to TRBD1. CDR3 size: 15 residues. Per germline, CDR1 MDHEN and CDR2 SYDVKM. Trimming removed 3 bases from V and 10 bases from J; junction bases left unmatched: 9.

The V call is TRBV7-2, the J call TRBJ2-3; D unclear. Germline CDR1 is SGHTA and CDR2 is FQGNSA. The CDR3 has 13 amino acids. The germline V and J ends were trimmed by 3 bases and 2 bases, with 6 bases remaining between them. CDR3 coding DNA: TGTGCCAGCAGCTTGTCCTACACAGATACGCAGTATTTT. It is translated as CASSLSYTDTQYF.

This chain joins TRBV5-4 and TRBJ2-7; the match to TRBD2 covers 11 bases. V dropped 4 bases and J dropped 4; count of bases not matched to a gene: 10. In germline, CDR1 is SGHNT, CDR2 YYREEE (reference sequence). The CDR3 consists of 16 residues. CDR3 amino acids: CASSPGGASGGYEQYF. The CDR3 region has the DNA TGTGCCAGCAGCCCCGGGGGGGCTAGCGGGGGGTACGAGCAGTACTTC.

This chain connects TRBV15 to TRBJ2-5, with a tentative D call TRBD2 (5 bases). CDR1 and CDR2 from the germline V gene are LNHNV and YYDKDF (reference sequence). This CDR3 is 14 amino acids long. Deletions cut 0 bases from V and 5 bases from J, with 10 bases between. CDR3 region: CATSRESGWETQYF. The CDR3 DNA is TGTGCCACCAGCAGAGAATCGGGGTGGGAGACCCAGTACTTC.

The chain links TRBV7-2 to TRBJ2-7; D is ambiguous. The ends were cut back, 1 base at V and 2 bases at J, with 9 bases in the middle. This CDR3 spans 14 amino acids. In germline, CDR1 is SGHTA, CDR2 FQGNSA. In nucleotides, the CDR3 is TGTGCCAGCAGCTTAGGGGTCAGAACCTACGAGCAGTACTTC. As protein: CASSLGVRTYEQYF.

The V call is TRBV5-6, the J call TRBJ2-5; D perhaps matches TRBD1 (6 bases). Trimming pared 2 bases from V and 5 bases from J, leaving 10 bases between. Germline V gives CDR1 SGHDT, CDR2 YYEEEE. The CDR3 consists of 13 residues. The CDR3 DNA sequence: TGTGCCAGCAGCTTAGGAACAGGGGAGACCCAGTACTTC. This codes for CASSLGTGETQYF.

The chain joins TRBV27 to TRBJ2-1, with D possibly being TRBD1 (5 bases). The length of the CDR3 is 15 residues. The germline CDR1 and CDR2 sequences are MNHEY and SMNVEV (reference sequence). The V and J ends lost 0 bases and 2 bases respectively, with 8 bases between them. CDR3 in DNA: TGTGCCAGCAGTTTATCCAGGGCTACCTACAATGAGCAGTTCTTC. The encoded protein is CASSLSRATYNEQFF.

The gene calls are TRBV7-3 and TRBJ2-5; either TRBD1 or TRBD2 may fit D (5 bases each). The CDR3 is 12 amino acids. Germline CDR1 is SGHTA and CDR2 is FQGTGA. The ends were cut back, 4 bases at V and 5 bases at J, with 8 bases in the middle. The CDR3 nucleotides read TGTGCCAGCAGCTCCTGGGGGGAGACCCAGTACTTC. Amino acid sequence: CASSSWGETQYF.

This chain uses TRBV6-1 with TRBJ2-7; D is unclear. The CDR3 is 13 residues long. Trimming took off 0 bases at V and 6 bases at J, with 9 bases between the two ends. Germline values: CDR1 MNHNS, CDR2 SASEGT. CDR3 DNA sequence: TGTGCCAGCAGTGAAGCGCCGAGCCCCGAGCAGTACTTC. This translates into CASSEAPSPEQYF.

V gene TRBV27 combines with J gene TRBJ2-7; D tentatively fits TRBD1 or TRBD2 (5 bases each). The V and J ends lost 10 bases and 3 bases respectively, with 16 bases between them. Germline lookup yields CDR1 MNHEY and CDR2 SMNVEV (reference sequence). CDR3 length: 13 residues. The CDR3 region is CATHGTDNYEQYF. The CDR3 DNA follows: TGTGCCACCCACGGGACGGATAACTACGAGCAGTACTTC.

The chain employs TRBV12-3 or TRBV12-4 and TRBJ2-7, with 9 bases lining up with TRBD1. CDR3 length: 13 amino acids. Trimming took 6 bases from V and 2 from J; bases not matched to a gene: 2. The CDR3 coding sequence is TGTGCCAGCAGGTGGGACAGGGCCTACGAGCAGTACTTC. Its protein is CASRWDRAYEQYF.

The gene calls are TRBV9 and TRBJ1-3; D not certain. This CDR3 comprises 16 residues. Trimming pared 0 bases from V and 0 bases from J, leaving 10 bases between. Looked up from germline, CDR1 is SGDLS and CDR2 is YYNGEE. The CDR3 sequence: CASSVGGGSSGNTIYF. In nucleotides, the CDR3 is TGTGCCAGCAGCGTAGGGGGAGGGAGCTCTGGAAACACCATATATTTT.

The gene calls are TRBV6-5 and TRBJ1-2; D unresolved. The CDR3 totals 11 residues. The V gene's germline CDR1 is MNHEY and CDR2 SVGAGI. Deletions cut 6 bases from V and 4 bases from J, with 6 bases between. CDR3 bases: TGTGCCAGCAGGACCGCCTATGGCTACACCTTC. It specifies CASRTAYGYTF.

The gene calls are TRBV6-1 and TRBJ1-2; no clear D. This CDR3 has 14 residues. Germline V CDR1 and CDR2: MNHNS, SASEGT. V was pared by 0 bases and J by 4 bases, with 9 bases between. The CDR3, as DNA: TGTGCCAGCAGTGAAGCGTCTTCAGGCTATGGCTACACCTTC. The encoded protein is CASSEASSGYGYTF.

The genes are TRBV11-1 and TRBJ2-7; 7 bases fit TRBD2. This CDR3 has 14 amino acids. Germline CDR1 is SGHAT and CDR2 is FQDESV (reference sequence). J lost 2 bases, V lost 5 bases, and 6 bases had no gene match. CDR3 loop: CASSVGGGTYEQYF. The CDR3 DNA reads as TGTGCCAGCAGCGTCGGCGGGGGAACCTACGAGCAGTACTTC.

The chain combines TRBV29-1 with TRBJ2-2; 8 nucleotides match TRBD2. Germline CDR1 SQVTM, CDR2 ANQGSEA. The CDR3 runs to 15 residues. V dropped 4 bases and J dropped 5; count of bases not matched to a gene: 9. In DNA form, the CDR3 reads TGCAGCGTTGGGGTCAGCGGGGGTCATACCGGGGAGCTGTTTTTT. It translates to CSVGVSGGHTGELFF.

The chain carries TRBV19 and TRBJ2-7; 11 nucleotides agree with TRBD1. Per the germline V gene, CDR1 is LNHDA and CDR2 is SQIVND (reference sequence). The junction had 5 bases not matched to a gene; V was cut back by 8 bases and J by 2 bases. This CDR3 contains 14 residues. In nucleotides, the CDR3 is TGTGCCAGTGTTAAGGGACAGGGGGCCTACGAGCAGTACTTC. It translates to CASVKGQGAYEQYF. The full variable domain, its missing parts supplied by reference TRBV19 and TRBJ2-7, is DGGITQSPKYLFRKEGQNVTLSCEQNLNHDAMYWYRQDPGQGLRLIYYSQIVNDFQKGDIAEGYSVSREKKESFPLTVTSAQKNPTAFYLCASVKGQGAYEQYFGPGTRLTVT.

The chain joins TRBV6-5 to TRBJ1-5; D might be TRBD1 (5 bases). The CDR3 totals 13 residues. With 6 bases removed from V and 6 bases from J, the gap between germline ends came to 12 bases. Germline CDR1 MNHEY, CDR2 SVGAGI. CDR3 DNA sequence: TGTGCCAGCAGGGGGGGGATAGGTCAGCCCCAGCATTTT. It is translated as CASRGGIGQPQHF.

V gene TRBV4-2 combines with J gene TRBJ1-4, with unresolved D. Per the germline V gene, CDR1 is LGHNA and CDR2 is YNFKEQ. There are 16 residues in the CDR3. Trimming left V 0 bases short and J 3 bases short, with 11 bases between. The CDR3 here is CASSQEGRGSNEKLFF. In nucleotides, the CDR3 is TGTGCCAGCAGCCAAGAGGGCCGGGGTTCTAATGAAAAACTGTTTTTT.

The rearrangement links TRBV30 to TRBJ1-6; 9 bases agree with TRBD1. The V gene's germline CDR1 is GTSNPN and CDR2 SVGIG (reference sequence). The ends lost 0 bases at V and 10 bases at J; junction bases unmatched: 7. The CDR3 spans 15 residues. CDR3 residues: CAWSVTGQGQSPLHF. For the CDR3, the DNA is TGTGCCTGGAGTGTAACGGGACAGGGACAATCACCCCTCCACTTT. The full variable domain, rest sourced from reference TRBV30 and TRBJ1-6, is SQTIHQWPATLVQPVGSPLSLECTVEGTSNPNLYWYRQAAGRGLQLLFYSVGIGQISSEVPQNLSASRPQDRQFILSSKKLLLSDSGFYLCAWSVTGQGQSPLHFGNGTRLTVT.

The CDR3 here is CASSYLAGSYNEQFF. CDR3 coding DNA: TGCGCCAGCAGCTACCTAGCGGGCTCCTACAATGAGCAGTTCTTC. This chain joins TRBV5-1 and TRBJ2-1; 8 nucleotides line up with TRBD2. The trim removed 3 bases at V and 0 bases at J, leaving 2 bases unmatched. Germline V lookup: CDR1 SGHRS, CDR2 YFSETQ. CDR3 length: 15 amino acids.

V is TRBV7-2 and J is TRBJ1-5; 11 bases align to TRBD1. The length of the CDR3 is 16 residues. The trim removed 5 bases at V and 2 bases at J, leaving 5 bases unmatched. Germline CDR1 and CDR2: SGHTA and FQGNSA. The CDR3 DNA sequence: TGTGCCAGCAGCGGGGACAGGGGGGTGGGCAATCAGCCCCAGCATTTT. As protein: CASSGDRGVGNQPQHF.

The chain couples TRBV6-5 to TRBJ1-1; 10 positions match TRBD1. Germline CDR1 and CDR2: MNHEY and SVGAGI. Germline trimming cut 6 bases from V and 7 bases from J; bases unmatched to any gene: 5. The CDR3 has 13 residues. This chain's CDR3 is CASRRQGAREAFF. CDR3 nucleotides: TGTGCCAGCAGGAGACAGGGGGCTCGTGAAGCTTTCTTT.

This clone was observed a few times. V is TRBV3-1 (or the pseudogene TRBV3-2) and J is TRBJ2-7; D is perhaps TRBD2 (6 bases). Germline V gives CDR1 LGHDT, CDR2 YNNKEL (reference sequence). This CDR3 has 14 residues. V was trimmed by 3 bases and J by 4 bases, leaving 13 bases between them. The DNA of the CDR3 is TGTGCCAGCAGCCAGCTAGGCGGGGATTACGAGCAGTACTTC. The encoded protein is CASSQLGGDYEQYF.

The V gene is TRBV30, the J gene TRBJ1-2; D is possibly TRBD1 (5 bases). Trimming cost V 1 base and J 7 bases, with 7 bases left between them. CDR3 length equals 11 residues. The germline V gene has CDR1 GTSNPN and CDR2 SVGIG (reference sequence). In DNA form, the CDR3 reads TGTGCCTGGAGTGGGGACGGTGGCTACACCTTC. Its translation: CAWSGDGGYTF.

The J gene is TRBJ2-2, the V gene TRBV19, with D maybe TRBD1 (5 bases). The germline gives CDR1 LNHDA, CDR2 SQIVND (reference sequence). The CDR3 has 15 residues. Between the trimmed V and J ends, which lost 4 bases and 6 bases, there was a span of 15 bases. The CDR3: CASSTLTYRSGELFF. CDR3 DNA sequence: TGTGCCAGTAGTACCTTGACATACAGGTCCGGGGAGCTGTTTTTT.

The rearrangement joins TRBV5-1 to TRBJ2-1; 8 nucleotides agree with TRBD2. CDR3 length: 15 residues. In germline, CDR1 is SGHRS, CDR2 YFSETQ. V shed 1 base and J 3 bases; nucleotides not matched to a gene: 3. For the CDR3, the DNA is TGCGCCAGCAGCTTGCAGCGGGGGAACTACAATGAGCAGTTCTTC. Translation gives CASSLQRGNYNEQFF.

V and J are TRBV6-6 and TRBJ1-3, with D unresolved. CDR3 length equals 15 residues. Trimming pared 5 bases from V and 1 base from J, leaving 12 bases between. CDR1 and CDR2 from the germline V gene are MNHNY and SVGAGI (reference sequence). The CDR3 region is CASSPVSSSGNTIYF. The DNA for the CDR3 is TGTGCCAGCAGTCCGGTCTCATCTTCTGGAAACACCATATATTTT.

The chain uses TRBV2 and TRBJ1-1; D may be TRBD1 (5 bases). The CDR3 is 12 amino acids. Trimming pared 6 bases from V and 6 bases from J, leaving 11 bases between. The germline V gene has CDR1 SNHLY and CDR2 FYNNEI. Here the CDR3 DNA reads TGTGCCAGCAGAGGGCAGGGTTCTGAAGCTTTCTTT. It encodes CASRGQGSEAFF.

The chain uses TRBV27 and TRBJ2-1; weak D call: TRBD1 (5 bases). The CDR3 has 14 residues. The germline CDR1 and CDR2 sequences are MNHEY and SMNVEV (reference sequence). V was trimmed by 3 bases and J by 2 bases, leaving 8 bases between them. For the CDR3, the DNA is TGTGCCAGCAGTTTCTCGACAGCCTACAATGAGCAGTTCTTC. Translated, it gives CASSFSTAYNEQFF.

This clone was counted once. The J gene is TRBJ2-1, the V gene TRBV27; 9 bases line up with TRBD2. The J segment lost 6 bases and the V segment lost 2 bases, leaving 11 bases of the junction unmatched. The V gene's germline CDR1 is MNHEY and CDR2 SMNVEV (reference sequence). The CDR3 covers 17 residues. The CDR3 nucleotides are TGTGCCAGCAGTTTAAATATGGGGACTAGCCTAGCCAATGAGCAGTTCTTC. Translation: CASSLNMGTSLANEQFF.